This T cell receptor beta chain emerged from a study of cytomegalovirus exposure and HLA in healthy donors. Primers included in the PCR were 60 Vbeta and 13 Jbeta primers. Some clones are missing from TCRdb's copy, which holds only in-frame ones; the method was immunoSEQ multiplex PCR. The table includes more than 250,000 clones, roughly 90% detected once. The CDR3 is 15 amino acids. V shed 1 base and J shed 4 bases, with 12 bases lying between them. The germline CDR1 and CDR2 sequences are SGHDN and FVKESK. This receptor was identified in a woman between 18 and 29 years old in good health and CMV-seronegative. This chain links TRBV14 with TRBJ2-3; maybe TRBD1 (7 bases). The sequencing input was PBMCs. CDR3 nucleotide sequence: TGTGCCAGCAGCCAAGCAGGGGGGCTCGCAGATACGCAGTATTTT. It encodes CASSQAGGLADTQYF.